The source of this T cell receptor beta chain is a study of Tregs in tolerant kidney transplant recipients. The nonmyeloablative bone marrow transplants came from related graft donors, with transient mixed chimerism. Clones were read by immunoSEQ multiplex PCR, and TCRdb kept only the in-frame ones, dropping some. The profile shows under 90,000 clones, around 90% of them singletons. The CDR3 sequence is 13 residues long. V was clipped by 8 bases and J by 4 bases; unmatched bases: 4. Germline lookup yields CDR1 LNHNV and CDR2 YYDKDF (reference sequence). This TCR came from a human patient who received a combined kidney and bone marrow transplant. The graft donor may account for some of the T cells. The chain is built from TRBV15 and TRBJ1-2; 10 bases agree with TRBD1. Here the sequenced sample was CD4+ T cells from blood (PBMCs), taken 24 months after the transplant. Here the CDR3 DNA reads TGTGCCACCGCAAGGGACAGGGGCTATGGCTACACCTTC. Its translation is CATARDRGYGYTF.